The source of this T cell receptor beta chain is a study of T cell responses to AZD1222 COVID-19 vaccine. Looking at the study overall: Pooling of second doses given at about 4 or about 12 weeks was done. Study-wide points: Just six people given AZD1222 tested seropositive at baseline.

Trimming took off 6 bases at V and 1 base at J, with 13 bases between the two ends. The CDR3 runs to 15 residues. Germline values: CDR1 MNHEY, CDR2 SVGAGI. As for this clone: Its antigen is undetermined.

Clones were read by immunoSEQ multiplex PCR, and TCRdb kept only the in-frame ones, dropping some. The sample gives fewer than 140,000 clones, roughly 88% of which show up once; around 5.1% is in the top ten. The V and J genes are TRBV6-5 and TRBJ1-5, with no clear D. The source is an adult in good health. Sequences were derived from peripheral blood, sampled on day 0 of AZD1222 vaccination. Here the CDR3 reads CASRKTAPSNQPQHF. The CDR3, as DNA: TGTGCCAGCAGGAAGACTGCACCAAGCAATCAGCCCCAGCATTTT.